Sequencing of this TCR beta chain was carried out in a study of T cell responses to AZD1222 COVID-19 vaccine. General study points: The donor cohort was predominantly white British with a female majority, and clonal diversity may have been underestimated. Baseline serology detected seropositivity in only 5 or 6 AZD1222 recipients.

The CDR3 sequence is 14 residues long. With 0 bases removed from V and 4 bases from J, the gap between germline ends came to 10 bases. Germline-derived CDR1 and CDR2 are SGHRS and YFSETQ. Here immunoSEQ multiplex PCR was the method, and the copy in TCRdb shows in-frame clones only, minus some. The sample has 95,000 to 110,000 clones; around 92% are singletons. Worth noting for this clone: Its matching antigen is unknown.

The source is an adult who received the AZD1222 COVID-19 vaccine. J is TRBJ1-2 and V is TRBV5-1; D is ambiguous. The sequenced sample was peripheral blood, obtained 28 days after the second AZD1222 dose. Written as DNA, the CDR3 is TGCGCCAGCAGCTTGGACCCCAGCGTCTATGGCTACACCTTC. It yields the protein CASSLDPSVYGYTF.